The 11 T cell receptor beta chains reported below all come from one sample, sequenced in a study of blood T cell repertoires in COVID-19 (dated by TCRdb to about 2020). Library prep was done by the immunoSEQ multiplex PCR assay. This immuneACCESS table, as held by TCRdb, lists in-frame sequences with V and J called but not all clones. Of the missing ones, under half trace to an unresolved V gene in checked studies; the others have no known cause. Here the sample has approximately 110,000 clones; around four fifths occur a single time. 15% to 20% of the sample belongs to the ten largest clones. Sample: peripheral blood. These receptors were collected from a woman aged 70-85 years with acute or convalescent COVID-19.

The chain combines TRBV18 with TRBJ1-6; a possible D gene is TRBD1 (6 bases). The germline gives CDR1 KGHSH, CDR2 LQKENI. The length of the CDR3 is 14 residues. The V end lost 5 bases, the J end lost 10 bases, and 15 bases lay between the germline ends. This chain's CDR3 is CASSNRESWSPLHF. In DNA, the CDR3 is TGTGCCAGCTCAAACAGGGAGTCTTGGTCACCCCTCCACTTT. The whole variable domain, filled in from reference TRBV18 and TRBJ1-6, reads NAGVMQNPRHLVRRRGQEARLRCSPMKGHSHVYWYRQLPEEGLKFMVYLQKENIIDESGMPKERFSAEFPKEGPSILRIQQVVRGDSAAYFCASSNRESWSPLHFGNGTRLTVT.

This clone appeared a single time. The chain joins TRBV6-5 to TRBJ1-1; no reliable D call. Trimming took off 0 bases at V and 3 bases at J, with 8 bases between the two ends. CDR3 size: 14 residues. In germline, CDR1 is MNHEY, CDR2 SVGAGI. CDR3 nucleotide sequence: TGTGCCAGCAGTTACTCCGGTCCCCACACTGAAGCTTTCTTT. It translates to CASSYSGPHTEAFF.

The chain combines TRBV5-6 with TRBJ1-5; 9 nucleotides agree with TRBD1. The junction had 11 bases not matched to a gene; V was cut back by 4 bases and J by 0 bases. CDR3 size: 18 residues. CDR1 and CDR2 from the germline V gene are SGHDT and YYEEEE. The DNA of the CDR3 is TGTGCCAGCAGCAAAAAGGGACAGGGCTATTATAGCAATCAGCCCCAGCATTTT. It translates to CASSKKGQGYYSNQPQHF.

In regard to this clone: A read error may produce the germline difference seen at one junction end. The CDR3 is CASSPRQITGMGNPGELFF. CDR3 bases: TGTGCCAGCTCACCCCGTCAAATTACAGGGATGGGGAACCCCGGGGAGCTGTTTTTT. The J gene is TRBJ2-2, the V gene TRBV18, with D perhaps matching TRBD1 (6 bases). Germline V CDR1 and CDR2: KGHSH, LQKENI. The CDR3 runs to 19 residues.

This clone occurred a few times. V gene TRBV20-1 combines with J gene TRBJ2-1; tentative D call: TRBD1 (6 bases). CDR3 size: 11 residues. Germline lookup yields CDR1 DFQATT and CDR2 SNEGSKA (reference sequence). Trimming shortened V by 5 bases and J by 5 bases, and 7 bases separated the two germline ends. The DNA for the CDR3 is TGCAGTGCTGGACAGAACAATGAGCAGTTCTTC. Protein: CSAGQNNEQFF.

The rearrangement uses TRBV5-6 and TRBJ1-6; the D gene is possibly TRBD1 (6 bases). The germline CDR1 and CDR2 sequences are SGHDT and YYEEEE. V shed 0 bases and J shed 10 bases, with 17 bases lying between them. CDR3 length equals 16 residues. CDR3 nucleotides: TGTGCCAGCAGCTTGGGGACGGGCAGGGGTTACTCACCCCTCCACTTT. It encodes CASSLGTGRGYSPLHF.

J is TRBJ2-5 and V is TRBV9, with 7 bases fitting TRBD2. The ends lost 0 bases at V and 2 bases at J; junction bases unmatched: 7. CDR1 is SGDLS and CDR2 is YYNGEE in the germline V gene. The CDR3 has 16 residues. Written as DNA, the CDR3 is TGTGCCAGCAGCGTAGATCCGCGGGGGTCTCAAGAGACCCAGTACTTC. This sequence encodes CASSVDPRGSQETQYF.

This clone was seen once. The gene calls are TRBV5-4 and TRBJ2-5; a possible D gene is TRBD1 (6 bases). The V and J ends lost 2 bases and 2 bases respectively, with 19 bases between them. The CDR3 spans 17 residues. Germline CDR1 reads SGHNT; CDR2 reads YYREEE (reference sequence). CDR3 region: CASSFDRYGGSQETQYF. The CDR3 nucleotides are TGTGCCAGCAGCTTCGATCGCTATGGGGGCTCTCAAGAGACCCAGTACTTC.

The J gene is TRBJ2-5, the V gene TRBV30; TRBD2 agrees at 14 bases. J gave up 5 bases and V 7 bases, and 6 bases lay outside the gene matches. CDR1 is GTSNPN and CDR2 is SVGIG in the germline V gene (reference sequence). CDR3 size: 14 residues. DNA for the CDR3: TGTGCCTTACGACTAGCGGGGGGGCGGGAGACCCAGTACTTC. It translates to CALRLAGGRETQYF. Full variable domain (outside the CDR3, taken from reference TRBV30 and TRBJ2-5): SQTIHQWPATLVQPVGSPLSLECTVEGTSNPNLYWYRQAAGRGLQLLFYSVGIGQISSEVPQNLSASRPQDRQFILSSKKLLLSDSGFYLCALRLAGGRETQYFGPGTRLLVL.

The rearrangement uses TRBV19 and TRBJ1-1; 7 bases line up with TRBD1. Germline V gene lookup returns CDR1 LNHDA and CDR2 SQIVND (reference sequence). The CDR3 is 14 amino acids. The J segment lost 4 bases and the V segment lost 3 bases, leaving 5 bases of the junction unmatched. The chain's CDR3 is CASSIRGLGTEAFF. The CDR3, as DNA: TGTGCCAGTAGTATCAGGGGGTTGGGCACTGAAGCTTTCTTT.

V is TRBV30 and J is TRBJ2-7; D gene uncertain. Germline-derived CDR1 and CDR2 are GTSNPN and SVGIG (reference sequence). The V end was cut by 2 bases, the J end by 6 bases, with 14 bases between. The CDR3 length is 13 residues. CDR3 in amino acids: CAWSLASRSEQYF. The CDR3 nucleotides read TGTGCCTGGAGTCTTGCCTCGAGGTCCGAGCAGTACTTC.